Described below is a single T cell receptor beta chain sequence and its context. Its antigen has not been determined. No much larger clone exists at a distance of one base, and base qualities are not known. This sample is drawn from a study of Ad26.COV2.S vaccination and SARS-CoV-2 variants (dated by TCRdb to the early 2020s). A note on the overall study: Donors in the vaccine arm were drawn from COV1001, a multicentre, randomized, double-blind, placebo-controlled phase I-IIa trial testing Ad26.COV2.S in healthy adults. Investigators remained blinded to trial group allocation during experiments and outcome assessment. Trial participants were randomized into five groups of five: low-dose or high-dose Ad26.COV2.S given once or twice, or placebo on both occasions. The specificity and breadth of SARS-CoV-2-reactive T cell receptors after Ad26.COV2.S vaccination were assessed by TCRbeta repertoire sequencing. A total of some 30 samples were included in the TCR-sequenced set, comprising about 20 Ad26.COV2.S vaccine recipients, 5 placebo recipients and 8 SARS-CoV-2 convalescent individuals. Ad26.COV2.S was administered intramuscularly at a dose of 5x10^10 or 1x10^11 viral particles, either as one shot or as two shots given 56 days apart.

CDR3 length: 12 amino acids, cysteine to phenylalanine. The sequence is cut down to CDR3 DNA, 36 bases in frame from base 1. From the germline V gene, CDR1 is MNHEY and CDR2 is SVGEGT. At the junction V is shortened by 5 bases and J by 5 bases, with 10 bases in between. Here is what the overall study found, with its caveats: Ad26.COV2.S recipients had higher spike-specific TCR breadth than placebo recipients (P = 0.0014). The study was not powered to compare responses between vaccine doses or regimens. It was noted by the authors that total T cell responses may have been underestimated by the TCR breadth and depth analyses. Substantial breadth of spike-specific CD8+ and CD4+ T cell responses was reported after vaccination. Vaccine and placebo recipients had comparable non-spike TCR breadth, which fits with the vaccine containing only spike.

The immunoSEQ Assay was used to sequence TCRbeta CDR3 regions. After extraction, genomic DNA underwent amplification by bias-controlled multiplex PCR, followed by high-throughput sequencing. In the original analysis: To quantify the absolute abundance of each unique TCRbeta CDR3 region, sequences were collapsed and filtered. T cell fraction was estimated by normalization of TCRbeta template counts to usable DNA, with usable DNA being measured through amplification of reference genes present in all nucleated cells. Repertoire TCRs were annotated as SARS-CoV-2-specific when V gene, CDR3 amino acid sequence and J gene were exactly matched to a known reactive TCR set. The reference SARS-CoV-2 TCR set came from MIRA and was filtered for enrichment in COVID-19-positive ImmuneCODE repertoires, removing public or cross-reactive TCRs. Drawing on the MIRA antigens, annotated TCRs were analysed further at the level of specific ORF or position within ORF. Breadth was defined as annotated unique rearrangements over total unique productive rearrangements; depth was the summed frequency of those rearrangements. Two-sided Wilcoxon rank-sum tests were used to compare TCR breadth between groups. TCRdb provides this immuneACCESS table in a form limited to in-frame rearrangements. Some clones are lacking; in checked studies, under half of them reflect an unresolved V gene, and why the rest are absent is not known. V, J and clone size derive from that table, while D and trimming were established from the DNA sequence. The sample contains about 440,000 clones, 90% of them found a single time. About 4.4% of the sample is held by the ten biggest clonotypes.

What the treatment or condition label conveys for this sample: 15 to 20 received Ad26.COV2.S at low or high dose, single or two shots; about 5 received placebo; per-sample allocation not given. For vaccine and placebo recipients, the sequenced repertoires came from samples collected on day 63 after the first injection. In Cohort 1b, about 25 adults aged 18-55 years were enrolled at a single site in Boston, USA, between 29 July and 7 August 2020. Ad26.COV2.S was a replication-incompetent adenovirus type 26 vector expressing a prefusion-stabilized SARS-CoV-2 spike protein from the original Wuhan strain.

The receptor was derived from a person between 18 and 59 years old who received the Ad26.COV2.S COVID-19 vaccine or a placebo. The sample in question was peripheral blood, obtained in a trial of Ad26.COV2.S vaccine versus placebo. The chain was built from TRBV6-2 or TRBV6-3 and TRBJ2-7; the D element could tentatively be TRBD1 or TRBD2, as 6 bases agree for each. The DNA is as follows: TGTGCCAGCAGTCGAAGGGGGGACGAGCAGTACTTC. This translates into CASSRRGDEQYF.